Following are 14 T cell receptor beta chains from one sample sequenced in a study of spatial heterogeneity in lung cancer. TCRdb called the 5' RACE reads again in MiXCR, with one record for every CDR3 protein. The table lists more than 80,000 distinct CDR3 sequences, about 12% of them singletons. The time point denotes: sample taken at primary tumor resection. No cells were sorted before sequencing. The whole RNA sequenced was extracted from tumor, nontumor lung or frozen PBMC. The sample consisted of PBMCs, taken at surgery. Every receptor here comes from a male donor with early-stage non-small cell lung cancer.

The chain couples TRBV6-5 to TRBJ2-2; TRBD2 matches at 12 bases. From germline, CDR1 is MNHEY and CDR2 SVGAGI. The CDR3 totals 17 residues. V lost 6 bases to trimming and J lost 7 bases; unmatched junction nucleotides: 12. The CDR3 loop reads CASRRLPSGRAIGELFF. As DNA, the CDR3 is TGTGCCAGCAGACGCCTCCCTAGCGGGAGGGCCATCGGGGAGCTGTTTTTT.

This sequence joins TRBV7-6 and TRBJ2-7; D is perhaps TRBD2 (6 bases). The germline CDR1 and CDR2 sequences are SGHVS and FNYEAQ. V lost 0 bases and J lost 7, with 13 bases in between. The CDR3 runs to 14 residues. The CDR3 bases are TGTGCCAGCAGCTTAGCTGGCGGGGCAAGAGAGCAGTACTTC. Amino acid sequence: CASSLAGGAREQYF.

A few counts support this clonotype. This sequence joins TRBV9 and TRBJ2-7; TRBD1 is a possible D gene (5 bases). The CDR3 covers 14 residues. V gave up 0 bases and J gave up 4 bases, with 11 bases separating them. CDR1 SGDLS and CDR2 YYNGEE come from the germline V gene. CDR3 amino acids: CASSVDSGKYEQYF. The CDR3 DNA sequence: TGTGCCAGCAGCGTAGATTCAGGGAAATACGAGCAGTACTTC.

This clonotype was seen a handful of times. The gene calls are TRBV5-1 and TRBJ2-3; D possibly matches TRBD1 or TRBD2 (5 bases each). CDR1 and CDR2 (germline): SGHRS, YFSETQ. This CDR3 region has 15 residues. V lost 6 bases and J 2 bases, leaving 16 bases between the germline ends. In nucleotides, the CDR3 is TGCGCCAGCACCCGGGACGGGCACTTCACAGATACGCAGTATTTT. It translates to CASTRDGHFTDTQYF.

The gene calls are TRBV27 and TRBJ1-1; tentative D call: TRBD1 (6 bases). The V end lost 3 bases, the J end lost 6 bases, and 11 bases lay between the germline ends. Germline V CDR1 and CDR2: MNHEY, SMNVEV (reference sequence). The CDR3 contains 13 residues. The CDR3 spells CASSLGPGAEAFF. The CDR3 DNA reads TGTGCCAGCAGTTTGGGGCCAGGGGCTGAAGCTTTCTTT.

This chain uses TRBV5-6 with TRBJ2-1; 13 bases match TRBD2. J lost 8 bases, V lost 2 bases, and 1 base had no gene match. This CDR3 comprises 14 residues. Germline V gives CDR1 SGHDT, CDR2 YYEEEE. The CDR3 coding sequence is TGTGCCAGCAGCTTCGGACTAGCGGGAGATGAGCAGTTCTTC. Translating it yields CASSFGLAGDEQFF. The variable domain in full, with the rest retrieved from reference TRBV5-6 and TRBJ2-1, is DAGVTQSPTHLIKTRGQQVTLRCSPKSGHDTVSWYQQALGQGPQFIFQYYEEEERQRGNFPDRFSGHQFPNYSSELNVNALLLGDSALYLCASSFGLAGDEQFFGPGTRLTVL.

The rearrangement uses TRBV12-3 or TRBV12-4 and TRBJ2-1; D might be TRBD2 (5 bases). V was shortened by 2 bases and J by 5 bases, with 10 bases between the two germline ends. The CDR3 spans 14 residues. DNA for the CDR3: TGTGCCAGCAGTTTATTAAGGACTCACAATGAGCAGTTCTTC. It is translated as CASSLLRTHNEQFF.

In its sample, this clonotype was seen a few times. The chain links TRBV27 to TRBJ1-2; D is perhaps TRBD1 (6 bases). The CDR3 has 13 amino acids. CDR1 MNHEY and CDR2 SMNVEV come from the germline V gene (reference sequence). Trimming took off 3 bases at V and 7 bases at J, with 12 bases between the two ends. CDR3 residues: CASSFVGAPGYTF. The CDR3 DNA is TGTGCCAGCAGTTTTGTGGGGGCGCCTGGCTACACCTTC.

This clonotype was detected a few times. J is TRBJ1-3 and V is TRBV11-2; tentatively, D is TRBD1 (5 bases). CDR3 length: 16 amino acids. V gave up 5 bases and J gave up 0 bases, with 14 bases separating them. The germline gives CDR1 SGHAT, CDR2 FQNNGV. CDR3 loop: CASSTGPQHSGNTIYF. Here the CDR3 DNA reads TGTGCCAGCAGCACAGGACCGCAACACTCTGGAAACACCATATATTTT.

There are a few counts of this clonotype. V and J are TRBV7-9 and TRBJ1-2; 8 bases line up with TRBD1. This CDR3 has 15 residues. Germline loops: CDR1 SEHNR, CDR2 FQNEAQ (reference sequence). With 0 bases clipped from V and 6 bases from J, the junction kept 6 bases outside the gene matches. CDR3 nucleotides: TGTGCCAGCAGCTTAGCAACAGGGGGTTCAGATGGCTACACCTTC. Its protein is CASSLATGGSDGYTF.

V and J are TRBV29-1 and TRBJ1-5, with D hard to call. V lost 5 bases and J lost 0, with 14 bases in between. Germline assignment: CDR1 SQVTM and CDR2 ANQGSEA. The CDR3 runs 15 residues. The CDR3: CSVSEGVNSNQPQHF. In DNA form, the CDR3 reads TGCAGCGTTAGTGAGGGAGTCAATAGCAATCAGCCCCAGCATTTT.

This clonotype showed up many times. This chain joins TRBV7-9 and TRBJ1-5; TRBD1 agrees at 10 bases. The CDR3 contains 15 residues. Germline assignment: CDR1 SEHNR and CDR2 FQNEAQ (reference sequence). The junction had 5 bases not matched to a gene; V was cut back by 5 bases and J by 4 bases. As DNA, the CDR3 is TGTGCCAGCAGCCAGGGACAGGGGCGGAATCAGCCCCAGCATTTT. Translating gives CASSQGQGRNQPQHF.

The CDR3 region is CASRPTSGGFETQYF. In nucleotides, the CDR3 is TGTGCCAGCAGACCTACAAGCGGGGGGTTTGAGACCCAGTACTTC. The J gene is TRBJ2-5, the V gene TRBV7-2; 9 nucleotides match TRBD2. Germline-derived CDR1 and CDR2 are SGHTA and FQGNSA. The ends lost 6 bases at V and 5 bases at J; junction bases unmatched: 10. The CDR3 runs 15 residues.

Many counts were recorded for this clonotype. The J gene is TRBJ1-1, the V gene TRBV7-2; TRBD1 aligns across 8 bases. V was clipped by 5 bases and J by 5 bases; unmatched bases: 13. The CDR3 consists of 16 residues. Germline assignment: CDR1 SGHTA and CDR2 FQGNSA. CDR3 sequence reads: CASSAPGQGRTTEAFF. CDR3 nucleotides: TGTGCCAGCAGCGCCCCCGGACAGGGTAGGACGACTGAAGCTTTCTTT.